This T cell receptor (beta chain) appears in the sequencing data of a study of molecular identifiers for immune sequencing clone quantification. Study findings and constraints: Detection of one spiked Jurkat cell's TCR RNA reportedly worked in 1 million or so naive cells.

The authors gated naive CD8 T cells as CD8+CD4-CCR7+CD45RA+ for sorting. Germline-derived CDR1 and CDR2 are LGHNA and YSLEER. V lost 0 bases and J 0 bases, leaving 8 bases between the germline ends. The CDR3 loop spans 15 amino acids. Many counts were recorded for this clonotype. The antigen is unknown. It was with previously described methods and listed TCR primers that bulk TCR libraries were made. TCRdb recomputed calls from the PCR reads with MiXCR, one row per CDR3 protein. The sample shows 600,000 to 650,000 distinct CDR3 sequences, about 20% of them seen only once. The origin of this receptor is a human donor in good health. Some libraries in this study had Jurkat cell RNA spiked in. Sequencing was carried out using naive CD8+ T cells from blood, with Jurkat cell RNA spiked in. Stated subset: FACS-sorted CD8+CD4-CCR7+CD45RA+ naive T cells. This sequence joins TRBV4-3 and TRBJ1-2; D gene unclear. The CDR3: CASSQDRTTNYGYTF. The CDR3 nucleotides are TGCGCCAGCAGCCAAGATCGAACAACTAACTATGGCTACACCTTC.